This record looks at one TCR beta chain sequence and its context. What it binds is unknown. The CDR3 is 17 amino acids. Trimming shortened V by 7 bases and J by 0 bases, and 16 bases separated the two germline ends. Germline V gene lookup returns CDR1 MNHEY and CDR2 SVGAGI. The source of the sample is a study of molecular identifiers for immune sequencing clone quantification. Naive CD8 T cells were sorted as CD8+CD4-CCR7+CD45RA+. MiXCR, applied by TCRdb to the PCR reads, yields one record per CDR3 protein. There are about 640,000 distinct CDR3 sequences in the sample; 15% to 20% occur only once, and roughly 0.83% lies in the top ten. General study findings and limits: More than 97% of effector molecules, versus under 1% of naive-cell molecules, belonged to clones above 20 RNA copies. Sizes of highly expanded clones could be underestimated through identical TCRs sharing a barcode.

Source material: naive CD8+ T cells from blood, with Jurkat cell RNA spiked in. Subset reported: FACS-sorted CD8+CD4-CCR7+CD45RA+ naive T cells. This chain connects TRBV6-5 to TRBJ1-6; D perhaps matches TRBD1 (5 bases). The receptor was isolated from a human donor in good health. Some libraries in this study had Jurkat cell RNA spiked in. The CDR3 DNA sequence: TGTGCCAGCACGGGGGGTTCCTTAAGCTCCTATAATTCACCCCTCCACTTT. Its protein is CASTGGSLSSYNSPLHF.